Below are 10 T cell receptor beta chains sequenced from a single sample in a study of regulatory T cells in long-lasting Graves disease. The time point here: newly diagnosed GD, antithyroid drugs for less than 3 months. PBMCs provided the RNA from which the TCR library was made. Construction of the TCR beta libraries employed iRepertoire HTBI primers in conjunction with Arm-PCR of CDR3 regions. Each CDR3 protein gets one entry after TCRdb re-called the multiplex PCR reads with MiXCR. The repertoire holds roughly 320,000 distinct CDR3 sequences, with 16% as singletons. This sample was also put to use in a study of T cells in Graves' hyperthyroidism and ophthalmopathy.

The material was peripheral blood mononuclear cells (PBMCs), obtained at new diagnosis, from a patient treated with antithyroid drugs. The receptors here all came from a man aged 35-49 years with Graves disease.

As for this clonotype: A much more abundant neighbour one base away suggests this may be a read error. The chain joins TRBV5-1 to TRBJ2-7; 8 nucleotides match TRBD2. Germline CDR1 SGHRS, CDR2 YFSETQ. The CDR3 covers 13 residues. The CDR3 protein is CASNGGVSYEQYF. As DNA, the CDR3 is TGTGCCAGCAACGGGGGGGTATCCTACGAGCAGTACTTC.

This clonotype was detected many times. The V and J genes are TRBV7-2 and TRBJ2-7, with D possibly matching TRBD2 (5 bases). V lost 2 bases, J lost 0 bases, and 17 bases lay in between. CDR3 length equals 17 residues. Germline CDR1 reads SGHTA; CDR2 reads FQGNSA. In DNA, the CDR3 is TGTGCCAGCAGCTTATGGCCCGACGGGGAATACTCCTACGAGCAGTACTTC. Translated: CASSLWPDGEYSYEQYF.

This clonotype was seen a single time. The chain employs TRBV10-2 and TRBJ1-2, with D perhaps matching TRBD1 (6 bases). This CDR3 has 14 amino acids. V lost 6 bases and J lost 1, with 12 bases in between. Germline values: CDR1 WSHSY, CDR2 SAAADI. Here the CDR3 reads CASSPGQYNYGYTF. In nucleotides, the CDR3 is TGCGCCAGCAGCCCCGGACAGTATAACTATGGCTACACCTTC.

This clonotype has a count of ten or more. The gene calls are TRBV20-1 and TRBJ2-3; 9 positions match TRBD1. The CDR3 length is 15 residues. CDR1 is DFQATT and CDR2 is SNEGSKA in the germline V gene (reference sequence). J was trimmed by 2 bases and V by 3 bases; bases with no gene match: 6. The DNA of the CDR3 is TGCAGTGCTAGGGAGGGACAGGGCAACACAGATACGCAGTATTTT. Its protein product is CSAREGQGNTDTQYF.

The chain employs TRBV5-4 and TRBJ2-2; 8 bases align to TRBD2. This CDR3 has 15 amino acids. The germline gives CDR1 SGHNT, CDR2 YYREEE (reference sequence). J gave up 3 bases and V 4 bases, and 5 bases lay outside the gene matches. The CDR3 DNA follows: TGTGCCAGCAGCCGGACTAGCCGCGACACCGGGGAGCTGTTTTTT. This encodes CASSRTSRDTGELFF.

Concerning this clonotype: Being one base from a much bigger clone, this may be a read error. The chain is built from TRBV6-5 and TRBJ1-5, with D maybe TRBD1 (5 bases). Germline V CDR1 and CDR2: MNHEY, SVGAGI. V lost 3 bases and J 15 bases, leaving 18 bases between the germline ends. This CDR3 comprises 13 residues. This CDR3 is CASSYSSGGSRHF. The CDR3 nucleotides read TGTGCCAGCAGTTATTCCTCGGGGGGGTCCCGGCATTTT.

As to this clonotype: A far larger clone is a single base away, which makes a read error likely. J is TRBJ2-1 and V is TRBV7-9, with 8 bases aligning to TRBD2. Germline values: CDR1 SEHNR, CDR2 FQNEAQ (reference sequence). Trimming removed 5 bases from V and 2 bases from J; junction bases left unmatched: 14. The CDR3 contains 18 residues. The CDR3 sequence: CASSPTSGKLSPYNEQFF. For the CDR3, the DNA is TGTGCCAGCAGCCCTACTAGCGGAAAATTGAGCCCCTACAATGAGCAGTTCTTC.

This clonotype was found many times. The chain combines TRBV28 with TRBJ2-1, with 9 bases identical to TRBD1. The CDR3 runs to 15 residues. Germline trimming cut 7 bases from V and 3 bases from J; bases unmatched to any gene: 7. CDR1 and CDR2 from the germline V gene are MDHEN and SYDVKM. The CDR3 sequence is CASKIQGAGYNEQFF. The CDR3, as DNA: TGTGCCAGCAAGATACAGGGGGCTGGCTACAATGAGCAGTTCTTC.

This clonotype was counted only a few times. CDR3 sequence: CASRNGAAHEQFF. The CDR3 region has the DNA TGTGCCAGCAGGAACGGGGCGGCCCATGAGCAGTTCTTC. The J gene is TRBJ2-1, the V gene TRBV6-1; D possibly matches TRBD1 or TRBD2 (5 bases each). V was clipped by 6 bases and J by 8 bases, with 14 bases between them. The CDR3 consists of 13 residues. Germline loops: CDR1 MNHNS, CDR2 SASEGT.

This clonotype was picked up one time. The chain joins TRBV7-9 to TRBJ2-5, with a tentative D call TRBD2 (5 bases). Germline CDR1 and CDR2: SEHNR and FQNEAQ (reference sequence). This CDR3 is 13 amino acids long. Trimming removed 2 bases at V and 3 bases at J, with 7 bases between. DNA for the CDR3: TGTGCCAGCAGCTTACGAGCGGAAGAGACCCAGTACTTC. The encoded protein is CASSLRAEETQYF.